These T cell receptor beta chains were read from a single sample in a study of T cells in Graves' hyperthyroidism and ophthalmopathy. TCRdb re-derived calls from the multiplex PCR reads in MiXCR, one entry per CDR3 protein. This sample has about half a million distinct CDR3 sequences, with roughly a quarter found just once. Sequencing was carried out using blood. All receptors come from a woman younger than 45 with Graves' ophthalmopathy. Both conserved end residues are part of each CDR3. D genes are given only for firm matches. Clone size is shown for a subset of rows, as once, few, many or a class of expanded clone.

d_call j_call clone_size v_call cdr3_nt cdr3_aa
NA TRBJ1-5 few TRBV7-2 TGTGCCAGCAGCCGCAGAGACAACAATCAGCCCCAGCATTTT CASSRRDNNQPQHF
TRBD2 TRBJ2-7 NA TRBV10-3 TGTGCCATCCGTGCGGGAGGGGGCGAGCAGTACTTC CAIRAGGGEQYF
NA TRBJ2-7 many TRBV12-3/TRBV12-4 TGTGCCAGCAGGCCCCCGAGCTCCTACGAGCAGTACTTC CASRPPSSYEQYF
NA TRBJ1-1 many TRBV6-1 TGTGCCAGCAGAGTCCAGGGGTCAGTCACTGAAGCTTTCTTT CASRVQGSVTEAFF
TRBD1 TRBJ2-7 few TRBV20-1 TGCAGTATTACCAGGGGGACCTACGAGCAGTACTTC CSITRGTYEQYF
TRBD1 TRBJ1-2 many TRBV6-5 TGTGCCAGCAGCCCCGTCACGGGGACAGGGACCTATGGCTACACCTTC CASSPVTGTGTYGYTF
NA TRBJ1-2 many TRBV29-1 TGCAGCGTTGAAAGTATTTCTGGCTACACCTTC CSVESISGYTF
NA TRBJ2-7 many TRBV27 TGTGCCAGCAGTTTAGGAGCGGAAATATTCTACGAGCAGTACTTC CASSLGAEIFYEQYF
TRBD1 TRBJ1-1 many TRBV18 TGTGCCAGCTCACCCCTAGGACAGGTGAACACTGAAGCTTTCTTT CASSPLGQVNTEAFF
NA TRBJ1-1 NA TRBV7-3 TGTGCCAGCAGCTTAACTAGGTGGACGGCTGAAGCTTTCTTT CASSLTRWTAEAFF
TRBD1 TRBJ1-2 many TRBV28 TGTGCCAGCAGTGAGACAGGGGGGAAGGGTAATGGCTACACCTTC CASSETGGKGNGYTF